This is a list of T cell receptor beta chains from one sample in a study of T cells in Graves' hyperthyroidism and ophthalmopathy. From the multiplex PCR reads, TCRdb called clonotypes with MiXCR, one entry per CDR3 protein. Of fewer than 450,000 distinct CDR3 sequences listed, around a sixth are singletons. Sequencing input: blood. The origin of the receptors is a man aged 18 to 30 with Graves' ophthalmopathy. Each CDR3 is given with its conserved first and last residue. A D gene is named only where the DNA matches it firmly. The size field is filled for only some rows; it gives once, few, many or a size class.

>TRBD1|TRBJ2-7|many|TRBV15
TGTGCCACCAGCTTCCCGGGACAGGGTACCTACGAGCAGTACTTC
CATSFPGQGTYEQYF
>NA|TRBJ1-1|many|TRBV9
TGTGCCAGCAGCGTAGAAAGTAGGCAAAACACTGAAGCTTTCTTT
CASSVESRQNTEAFF
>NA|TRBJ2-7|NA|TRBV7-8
TGTGCCAGCTGGGCGGAGGTGGGGGAGCAGTACTTC
CASWAEVGEQYF
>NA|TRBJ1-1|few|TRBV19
TGTGCCAGTGGCCTGTCATGGAAAGGAGAAGCTTTCTTT
CASGLSWKGEAFF
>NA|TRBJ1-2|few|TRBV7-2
TGTGCCAGCACCCCCAAACGGGTGTTCTTAGGCTACACCTTC
CASTPKRVFLGYTF
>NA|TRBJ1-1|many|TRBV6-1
TGTGCCAGCAGTGACAGGTTTAACACTGAAGCTTTCTTT
CASSDRFNTEAFF
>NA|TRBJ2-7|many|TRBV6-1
TGTGCCAGCAGTGGGGGGTTTACCTACGAGCAGTACTTC
CASSGGFTYEQYF
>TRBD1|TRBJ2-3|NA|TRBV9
TGTGCCAGCAGCGTTAACAGGGGGACCAGCACAGATACGCAGTATTTT
CASSVNRGTSTDTQYF
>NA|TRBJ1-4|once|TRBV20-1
TGCAGTGCTAGTCCAGCCCCGGGACAATTTAATGAAAAACTGTTTTTT
CSASPAPGQFNEKLFF
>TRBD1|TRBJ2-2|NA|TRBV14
TGTGCCAGCAGCCACCGGGACAGGGGGTTAGACGGGGAGCTGTTTTTT
CASSHRDRGLDGELFF
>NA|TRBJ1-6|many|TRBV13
TGTGCCAGCAGCCACGGTCGGACTTCACCCCTCCACTTT
CASSHGRTSPLHF
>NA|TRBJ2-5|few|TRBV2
TGTGCCAGCTGGGCCGCGAGGGGTGAGACCCAGTACTTC
CASWAARGETQYF
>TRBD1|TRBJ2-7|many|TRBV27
TGTGCCAGCAGTCCGAGACAGGGGATTTACGAGCAGTACTTC
CASSPRQGIYEQYF
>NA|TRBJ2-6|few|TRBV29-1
TGCAGCGTTTGGGAGCTTTTGGGGTCTGGGGCCAACGTCCTGACTTTC
CSVWELLGSGANVLTF
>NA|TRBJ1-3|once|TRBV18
TGTGCCAGCTCAAGGGGGACGTCCGACTCTGGAAACGCCATATATTTT
CASSRGTSDSGNAIYF
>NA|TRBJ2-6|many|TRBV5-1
TGCGCCAGCAGCTTGGCCGGGACATCGTCTCTCTCTGGGGCCAACGTCCTGACTTTC
CASSLAGTSSLSGANVLTF
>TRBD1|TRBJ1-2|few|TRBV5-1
TGCGCCAGCAGCTCGGGACAGGGGGCGTATGGCTACACCTTC
CASSSGQGAYGYTF
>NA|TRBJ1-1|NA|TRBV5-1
TGCGCCAGCAGGGAGGGGGTGTTGGTGAACACTGAAGCTTTCTTT
CASREGVLVNTEAFF
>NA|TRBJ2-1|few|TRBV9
TGTGCCAGCAGCGTAGACGGAGCCGCTACCTACAATGAGCAGTTCTTC
CASSVDGAATYNEQFF
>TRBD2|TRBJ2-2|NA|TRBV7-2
TGTGCCAGCAGCTTTCCCGCTAGCGGGGCCACGAACACCGGGGAGCTGTTTTTT
CASSFPASGATNTGELFF
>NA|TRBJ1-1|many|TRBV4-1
TGCGCCAGCAGCCAAGATCATGAGACTGAAGCTTTCTTT
CASSQDHETEAFF
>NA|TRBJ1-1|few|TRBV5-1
TGCGCCAGCAGCCCCGGGCGAGAGGGGCCGGGGGAAGCTTTCTTT
CASSPGREGPGEAFF
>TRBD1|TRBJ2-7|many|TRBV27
TGTGCCAGCAAGGGGACAGGAGAGTACGAGCAGTACTTC
CASKGTGEYEQYF
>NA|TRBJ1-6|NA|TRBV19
TGTGCCAGTAGTTCTTCAGGGTCCCCTAATTCACCCCTCCACTTT
CASSSSGSPNSPLHF
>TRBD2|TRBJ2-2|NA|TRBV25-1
TGTGCCAGCAGTGGCCCCGAGCGGGGGGACACCGGGGAGCTGTTTTTT
CASSGPERGDTGELFF
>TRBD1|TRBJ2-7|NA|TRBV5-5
TGTGCCAGCAGCTTACAGGGGAACCACGAGCAGTACTTC
CASSLQGNHEQYF
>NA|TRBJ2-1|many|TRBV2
TGTGCCAGCAGTGAAACTGGCGCATTCTACAATGAGCAGTTCTTC
CASSETGAFYNEQFF
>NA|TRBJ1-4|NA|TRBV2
TGTGCCAGCAGCTCCCTTGGCCGGGGGGAAAAACTGTTTTTT
CASSSLGRGEKLFF